This T cell receptor beta chain is from a study of neurological immune-mediated disorders. cDNA synthesis was performed by 5'RACE with 10-nucleotide random UMIs. Over 190 million TCR-beta sequences (from 15-18 subjects) were yielded by each sequencing run. TCRdb reanalysed the 5' RACE reads using MiXCR and keeps one entry per CDR3 protein. Of around 53,000 distinct CDR3 sequences in the sample, 7% to 10% were seen once. Points on this clonotype: Being one base from a much bigger clone, this may be a read error.

As to time point: longitudinal time-point 3. Preparation of the unsorted libraries drew on 2 million PBMCs stored at -80 C. CDR3 size: 16 residues. V is TRBV12-3 or TRBV12-4 and J is TRBJ2-2; 7 bases match TRBD1. Input material: PBMCs. The TCR was taken from a woman in her forties in good health. The CDR3 region has the DNA TGTGCCAGCAGTTTACGAGGGGGCGGCAGCACCAGGGAGCTGTTTTTT. It specifies CASSLRGGGSTRELFF.